The clone carrying this T cell receptor beta chain was detected once. This sample was included in a study of blood T cell repertoires in COVID-19. At the level of the study: Specimens from acute and convalescent COVID-19 originated in the United States, Italy and Spain.

Method: immunoSEQ multiplex PCR; TCRdb's copy keeps in-frame clones and lacks some. This sample has fewer than 200,000 clones, with about 80% found just once. The sequenced sample consisted of peripheral blood. The TCR comes from a man aged 55-75 years with acute or convalescent COVID-19.

The CDR3 DNA reads as TGTGCTAGTGGTCCCCCAGGGTTTGGCAATCAGCCCCAGCATTTT. Translation: CASGPPGFGNQPQHF. The chain links TRBV12-5 to TRBJ1-5, with D possibly matching TRBD1 (5 bases). Germline CDR1 reads LGHNT; CDR2 reads FRNRAP. Between the trimmed V and J ends, which lost 5 bases and 2 bases, there was a span of 13 bases. The CDR3 is made up of 15 amino acids.